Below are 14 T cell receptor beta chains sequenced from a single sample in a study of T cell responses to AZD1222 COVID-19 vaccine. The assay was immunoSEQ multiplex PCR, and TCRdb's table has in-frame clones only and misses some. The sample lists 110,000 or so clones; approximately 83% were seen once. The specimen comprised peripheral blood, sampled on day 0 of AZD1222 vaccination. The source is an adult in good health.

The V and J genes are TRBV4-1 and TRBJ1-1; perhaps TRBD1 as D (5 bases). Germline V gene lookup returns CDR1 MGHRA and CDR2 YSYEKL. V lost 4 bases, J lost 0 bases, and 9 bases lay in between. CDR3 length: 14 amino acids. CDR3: CASSPGQLNTEAFF. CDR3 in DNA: TGCGCCAGCAGCCCCGGACAACTGAACACTGAAGCTTTCTTT.

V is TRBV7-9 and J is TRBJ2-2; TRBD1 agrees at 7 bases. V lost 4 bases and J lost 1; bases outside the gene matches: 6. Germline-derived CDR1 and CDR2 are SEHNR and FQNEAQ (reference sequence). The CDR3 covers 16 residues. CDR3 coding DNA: TGTGCCAGCAGCTCCCTCGGGACAGTGAACACCGGGGAGCTGTTTTTT. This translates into CASSSLGTVNTGELFF.

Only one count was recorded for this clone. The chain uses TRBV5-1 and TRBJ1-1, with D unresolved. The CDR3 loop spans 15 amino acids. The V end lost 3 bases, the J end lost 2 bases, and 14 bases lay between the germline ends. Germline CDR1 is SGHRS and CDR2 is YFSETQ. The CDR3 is CASSYTQRPNTEAFF. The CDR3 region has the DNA TGCGCCAGCAGCTACACCCAGCGGCCCAACACTGAAGCTTTCTTT. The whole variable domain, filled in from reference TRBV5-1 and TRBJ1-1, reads KAGVTQTPRYLIKTRGQQVTLSCSPISGHRSVSWYQQTPGQGLQFLFEYFSETQRNKGNFPGRFSGRQFSNSRSEMNVSTLELGDSALYLCASSYTQRPNTEAFFGQGTRLTVV.

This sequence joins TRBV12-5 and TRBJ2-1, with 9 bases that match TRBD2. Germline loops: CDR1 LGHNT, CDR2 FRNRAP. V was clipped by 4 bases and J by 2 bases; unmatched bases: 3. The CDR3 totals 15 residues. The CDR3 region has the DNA TGTGCTAGTGGTTCTGGGACTAGCACCTACAATGAGCAGTTCTTC. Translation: CASGSGTSTYNEQFF. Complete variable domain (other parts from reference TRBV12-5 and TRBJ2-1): DARVTQTPRHKVTEMGQEVTMRCQPILGHNTVFWYRQTMMQGLELLAYFRNRAPLDDSGMPKDRFSAEMPDATLATLKIQPSEPRDSAVYFCASGSGTSTYNEQFFGPGTRLTVL.

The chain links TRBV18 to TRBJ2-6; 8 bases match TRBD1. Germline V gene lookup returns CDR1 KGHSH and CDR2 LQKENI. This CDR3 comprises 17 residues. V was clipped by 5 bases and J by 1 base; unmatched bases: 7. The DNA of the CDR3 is TGTGCCAGCTCAAGCCGCGACAGGGGTTCTGGGGCCAACGTCCTGACTTTC. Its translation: CASSSRDRGSGANVLTF.

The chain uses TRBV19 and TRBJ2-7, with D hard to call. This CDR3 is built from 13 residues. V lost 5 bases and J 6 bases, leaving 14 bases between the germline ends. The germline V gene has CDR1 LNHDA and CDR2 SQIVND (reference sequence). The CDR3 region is CASSWLGTGEQYF. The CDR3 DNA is TGTGCCAGTAGTTGGCTGGGAACCGGCGAGCAGTACTTC.

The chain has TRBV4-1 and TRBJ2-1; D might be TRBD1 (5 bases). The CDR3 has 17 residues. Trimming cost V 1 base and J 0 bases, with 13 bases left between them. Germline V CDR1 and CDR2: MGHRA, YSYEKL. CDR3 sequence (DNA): TGCGCCAGCAGCCAAGGGCCCGACAGCAGCTCCTACAATGAGCAGTTCTTC. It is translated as CASSQGPDSSSYNEQFF.

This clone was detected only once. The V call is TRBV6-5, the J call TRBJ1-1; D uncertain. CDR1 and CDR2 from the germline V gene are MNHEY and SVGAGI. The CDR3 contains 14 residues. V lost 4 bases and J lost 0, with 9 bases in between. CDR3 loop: CASSSNSVNTEAFF. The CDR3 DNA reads TGTGCCAGCAGTTCGAACAGTGTGAACACTGAAGCTTTCTTT.

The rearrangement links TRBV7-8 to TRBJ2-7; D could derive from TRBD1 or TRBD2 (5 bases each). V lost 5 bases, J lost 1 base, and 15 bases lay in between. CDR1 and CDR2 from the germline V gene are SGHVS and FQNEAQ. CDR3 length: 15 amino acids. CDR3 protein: CASSPTGTSSYEQYF. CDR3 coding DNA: TGTGCCAGCAGCCCGACGGGGACCTCTTCCTACGAGCAGTACTTC.

CDR3 DNA sequence: TGTGCCAGCAGGCCAGGACAGGGGGGCGGCTACACCTTC. Amino acid sequence: CASRPGQGGGYTF. The chain uses TRBV6-5 and TRBJ1-2, with 10 positions matching TRBD1. The CDR3 extends over 13 amino acids. J was trimmed by 8 bases and V by 6 bases; bases with no gene match: 6. Germline V gene sequence: CDR1 MNHEY, CDR2 SVGAGI.

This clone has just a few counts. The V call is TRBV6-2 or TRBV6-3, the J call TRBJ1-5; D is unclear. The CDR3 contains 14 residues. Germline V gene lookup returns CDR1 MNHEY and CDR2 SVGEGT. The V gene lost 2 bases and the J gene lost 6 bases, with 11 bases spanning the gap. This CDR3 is CASSYEETSQPQHF. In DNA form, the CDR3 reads TGTGCCAGCAGTTACGAGGAGACCAGTCAGCCCCAGCATTTT.

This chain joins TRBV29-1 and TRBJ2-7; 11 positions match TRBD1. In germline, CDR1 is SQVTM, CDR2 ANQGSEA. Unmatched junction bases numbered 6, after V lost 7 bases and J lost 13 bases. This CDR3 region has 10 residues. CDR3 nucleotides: TGCAGCGCCGAGGACAGGGGGCTTTACTTC. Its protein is CSAEDRGLYF.

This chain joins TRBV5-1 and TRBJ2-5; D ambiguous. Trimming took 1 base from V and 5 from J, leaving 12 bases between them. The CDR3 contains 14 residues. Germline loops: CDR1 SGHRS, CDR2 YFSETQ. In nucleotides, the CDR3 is TGCGCCAGCAGCTTGATCGGGCCCCTGGAGACCCAGTACTTC. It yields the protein CASSLIGPLETQYF.

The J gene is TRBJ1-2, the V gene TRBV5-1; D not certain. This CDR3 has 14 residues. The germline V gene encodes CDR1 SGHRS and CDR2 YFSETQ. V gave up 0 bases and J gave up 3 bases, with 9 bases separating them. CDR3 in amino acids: CASSLGPGDYGYTF. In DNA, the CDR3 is TGCGCCAGCAGCTTGGGACCGGGCGACTATGGCTACACCTTC.